This T cell receptor beta chain was identified in a study of blood T cell repertoires in COVID-19 (dated by TCRdb to 2020 to 2021). Study-wide context: Samples from collaborators originated in the United States, Italy and Spain and spanned both the acute and convalescent phases of COVID-19. The prospective study material was composed of cDNA or gDNA derived from T cells, B-cell-depleted T cells, or PBMCs. The dataset comprised deeply sampled blood TCRbeta repertoires from subjects exposed to, actively infected with, or recovered from COVID-19. The repertoires were made available in a free public database intended to serve as a resource for research on the immune response to SARS-CoV-2. Samples were obtained from the ongoing ImmuneRACE study (first 160 participants) and from about 1,300 subjects provided by 6 global collaborators. The sample metadata nearly always contained a de-identified subject ID, COVID-19 status, age in years and sex. Where available, HLA class I and class II types were taken from metadata supplied by the sample provider and were not determined by assay-based typing. Broad study findings and their caveats: The amount of clinical and demographic metadata varied by source and participant and was provided uncurated.

From its cysteine to its phenylalanine, the CDR3 spans 15 amino acids. Of the read, only the CDR3 DNA is kept; its 45 bases are in frame from base 1. From V the trimming removes 6 bases and from J it removes 5 bases, while the gene matches leave 5 bases of the junction unaccounted for. From the germline V gene, CDR1 is KGHSH and CDR2 is LQKENI. At one collaborating source in Seattle, patients were enrolled during active infection and were followed longitudinally through the course of disease. Each collaborating institution followed its own protocols to collect whole blood in K2EDTA tubes. For TCRbeta analysis, collaborator samples were shipped as frozen whole blood, as isolated PBMCs, or as DNA extracted from either sample type. Remarks on this clone: It has no known antigen specificity. Nothing much larger sits one base from this clone, and base qualities are not available.

The immunoSEQ Assay, a bias-controlled multiplex PCR, was used to amplify TCRbeta CDR3 regions from genomic DNA. The authors processed their data as follows. Within the assay, amplification of reference gene primers was used to estimate how many nucleated cells each sample contained. To quantify the absolute abundance of each unique TCRbeta CDR3 rearrangement, sequence reads were collapsed and filtered. For each sample, productive Simpson clonality was calculated as the square root of Simpson's diversity index across productive rearrangements. In its TCRdb copy, this immuneACCESS table keeps in-frame sequences only and misses some clones. Where compared with another copy, unresolved V genes explain less than half of these, and the others have no known cause. V and J calls plus clone size are reproduced from that table; the DNA served to infer D and trimming. This sample holds more than 350,000 clones; more than 70% were observed only once. The ten largest account for 8.5% to 12% of the sample.

Recombination joined TRBV18 with TRBJ2-1, with 12 bases in between that match TRBD1. Material for sequencing was peripheral blood. This TCR came from a woman under 40 with COVID-19, enrolled during active disease. The DNA reads TGTGCCAGCTCGACCGGGACAGGGGGCCACAATGAGCAGTTCTTC. This sequence encodes CASSTGTGGHNEQFF.